Presented here are 13 T cell receptor beta chains from one specimen sequenced in a study of OX40 agonist ivuxolimab in advanced cancers. Method: immunoSEQ multiplex PCR; TCRdb's copy keeps in-frame clones and lacks some. This table has roughly 66,000 clones, about 80% appearing once. This specimen was CD4+ or CD8+ T cells sorted from blood, taken in a trial of the OX40 agonist ivuxolimab. The receptors originated from an adult with an advanced solid tumor such as melanoma, head and neck, liver or kidney cancer.

The V gene is TRBV30, the J gene TRBJ2-7, with D uncertain. Trimming removed 5 bases from V and 4 bases from J, with 18 bases in between. Germline V gene lookup returns CDR1 GTSNPN and CDR2 SVGIG (reference sequence). CDR3 size: 14 residues. DNA of the CDR3: TGTGCCTGGGACCCCAACCCAAGCTCGTACGAGCAGTACTTC. It yields the protein CAWDPNPSSYEQYF.

This sequence joins TRBV19 and TRBJ2-6; unclear D gene. V lost 5 bases and J lost 0, with 8 bases in between. CDR1 and CDR2 (germline): LNHDA, SQIVND (reference sequence). This CDR3 region has 15 residues. The CDR3 DNA follows: TGTGCCAGTAGTCCGCGATTCTCTGGGGCCAACGTCCTGACTTTC. This translates into CASSPRFSGANVLTF.

The chain couples TRBV27 to TRBJ1-2; 7 bases line up with TRBD1. The CDR3 length is 16 residues. Looked up from germline, CDR1 is MNHEY and CDR2 is SMNVEV (reference sequence). With V trimmed by 6 bases and J by 1 base, 11 bases remained unmatched. The CDR3 here is CASRRMGTDYNYGYTF. The CDR3, as DNA: TGTGCCAGCAGGAGAATGGGGACAGACTATAACTATGGCTACACCTTC.

The chain carries TRBV5-1 and TRBJ1-1, with D perhaps TRBD1 (6 bases). CDR3 size: 15 residues. Between the trimmed V and J ends, which lost 4 bases and 5 bases, there was a span of 18 bases. Germline V gene data show CDR1 as SGHRS and CDR2 as YFSETQ. DNA of the CDR3: TGCGCCAGCAGCCCTACAGGGAAGCCACAAACTGAAGCTTTCTTT. This gives the protein CASSPTGKPQTEAFF.

The chain combines TRBV25-1 with TRBJ1-6, with 7 bases lining up with TRBD1. The germline CDR1 and CDR2 sequences are MGHDK and SYGVNS. J gave up 5 bases and V 5 bases, and 6 bases lay outside the gene matches. The CDR3 length is 15 residues. The CDR3 coding sequence is TGTGCCAGCAGTCTGATTGACAGGGATAATTCACCCCTCCACTTT. Its protein product is CASSLIDRDNSPLHF. The complete variable domain, with remaining parts taken from reference TRBV25-1 and TRBJ1-6, reads EADIYQTPRYLVIGTGKKITLECSQTMGHDKMYWYQQDPGMELHLIHYSYGVNSTEKGDLSSESTVSRIRTEHFPLTLESARPSHTSQYLCASSLIDRDNSPLHFGNGTRLTVT.

This chain uses TRBV5-6 with TRBJ1-5, with TRBD1 as a possible D gene (5 bases). The CDR3 has 14 residues. Trimming took 2 bases from V and 7 from J, leaving 13 bases between them. The germline V gene has CDR1 SGHDT and CDR2 YYEEEE. The CDR3 region has the DNA TGTGCCAGCAGCTTCTTCGGGGGGGTACAGCCCCAGCATTTT. Its protein is CASSFFGGVQPQHF.

This clone was seen once. For the CDR3, the DNA is TGTGCCAGCAGGGGAGGTTGGGCCCTGGAAGAGACCCAGTACTTC. This codes for CASRGGWALEETQYF. This chain uses TRBV5-6 with TRBJ2-5; D perhaps matches TRBD2 (6 bases). CDR1 is SGHDT, CDR2 YYEEEE, per germline. This CDR3 is 15 amino acids long. The ends were cut back, 5 bases at V and 3 bases at J, with 17 bases in the middle.

The chain uses TRBV10-3 and TRBJ2-1; 11 nucleotides line up with TRBD2. This CDR3 comprises 13 residues. In germline, CDR1 is ENHRY, CDR2 SYGVKD. V was clipped by 6 bases and J by 6 bases; unmatched bases: 1. The CDR3 DNA sequence: TGTGCCATCAGGACTAGCGGGACCAATGAGCAGTTCTTC. Protein sequence: CAIRTSGTNEQFF.

The rearrangement links TRBV5-5 to TRBJ2-1; 7 bases fit TRBD2. Germline values: CDR1 SGHKS, CDR2 YYEKEE (reference sequence). There are 14 residues in the CDR3. The J segment lost 7 bases and the V segment lost 0 bases, leaving 4 bases of the junction unmatched. The CDR3 is CASSLVLGGNEQFF. The CDR3 coding sequence is TGTGCCAGCAGCTTGGTTCTGGGAGGGAATGAGCAGTTCTTC.

This chain links TRBV5-1 with TRBJ2-7; D might be TRBD1 (5 bases). The V end lost 0 bases, the J end lost 3 bases, and 13 bases lay between the germline ends. The CDR3 covers 15 residues. Germline V lookup: CDR1 SGHRS, CDR2 YFSETQ. The CDR3 sequence is CASSLVAGSNYEQYF. In nucleotides, the CDR3 is TGCGCCAGCAGCTTGGTCGCAGGGTCTAACTACGAGCAGTACTTC.

This chain joins TRBV5-1 and TRBJ2-3; 8 bases match TRBD2. The CDR3 contains 17 residues. V shed 1 base, J shed 2 bases, and the junction held 9 bases outside the gene matches. The germline CDR1 and CDR2 sequences are SGHRS and YFSETQ. In DNA, the CDR3 is TGCGCCAGCAGCTTGCATGGTAGCGGGGCGTACACAGATACGCAGTATTTT. Translation: CASSLHGSGAYTDTQYF.

This clone was observed once. The chain employs TRBV6-5 and TRBJ2-7; D possibly uses TRBD1 or TRBD2 (5 bases each). V lost 4 bases and J lost 3, with 10 bases in between. The CDR3 is 13 amino acids. Germline assignment: CDR1 MNHEY and CDR2 SVGAGI. The chain's CDR3 is CASSWGPSYEQYF. In DNA form, the CDR3 reads TGTGCCAGCAGTTGGGGACCGAGCTACGAGCAGTACTTC.

V gene TRBV11-3 combines with J gene TRBJ2-1, with TRBD2 matching 11 bases. The germline V gene encodes CDR1 SGHNT and CDR2 YENEEA. Trimming cost V 6 bases and J 6 bases; bases outside gene matches: 10. The CDR3 runs to 16 residues. The CDR3 spells CASSTRSGRGFNEQFF. The CDR3 nucleotides read TGTGCCAGCAGTACCCGTAGCGGGAGGGGATTCAATGAGCAGTTCTTC.